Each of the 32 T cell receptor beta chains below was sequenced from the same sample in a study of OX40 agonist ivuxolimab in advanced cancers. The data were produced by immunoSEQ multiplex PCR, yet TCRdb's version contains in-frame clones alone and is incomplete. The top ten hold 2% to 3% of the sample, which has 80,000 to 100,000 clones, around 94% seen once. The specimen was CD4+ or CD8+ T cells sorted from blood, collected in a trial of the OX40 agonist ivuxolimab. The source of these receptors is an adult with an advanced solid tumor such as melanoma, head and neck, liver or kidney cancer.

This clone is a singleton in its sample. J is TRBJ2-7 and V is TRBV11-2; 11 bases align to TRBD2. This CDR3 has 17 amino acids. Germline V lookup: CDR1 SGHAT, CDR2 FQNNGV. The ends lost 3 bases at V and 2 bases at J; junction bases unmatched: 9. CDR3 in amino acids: CASSFPAKGLAAYEQYF. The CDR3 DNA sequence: TGTGCCAGCAGCTTTCCGGCTAAGGGACTAGCGGCCTACGAGCAGTACTTC. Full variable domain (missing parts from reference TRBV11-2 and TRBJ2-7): EAGVAQSPRYKIIEKRQSVAFWCNPISGHATLYWYQQILGQGPKLLIQFQNNGVVDDSQLPKDRFSAERLKGVDSTLKIQPAKLEDSAVYLCASSFPAKGLAAYEQYFGPGTRLTVT.

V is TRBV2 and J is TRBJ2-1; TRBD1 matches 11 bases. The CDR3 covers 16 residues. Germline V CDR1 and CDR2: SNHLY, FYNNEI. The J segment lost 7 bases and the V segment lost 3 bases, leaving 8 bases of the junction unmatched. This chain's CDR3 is CASSDPRDRGTNEQFF. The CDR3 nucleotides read TGTGCCAGCAGTGACCCCCGGGACAGGGGGACGAATGAGCAGTTCTTC.

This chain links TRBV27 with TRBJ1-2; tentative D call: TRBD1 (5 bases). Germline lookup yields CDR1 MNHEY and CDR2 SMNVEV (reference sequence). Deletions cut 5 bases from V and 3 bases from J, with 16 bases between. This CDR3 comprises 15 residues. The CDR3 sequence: CASSPGQHNYYGYTF. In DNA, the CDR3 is TGTGCCAGCAGTCCAGGACAACATAACTACTATGGCTACACCTTC.

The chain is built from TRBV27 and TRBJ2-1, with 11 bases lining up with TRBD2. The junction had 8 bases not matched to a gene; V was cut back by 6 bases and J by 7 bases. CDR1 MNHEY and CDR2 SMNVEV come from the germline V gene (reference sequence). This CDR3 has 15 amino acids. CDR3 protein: CASSLHPSGRNEQFF. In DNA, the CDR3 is TGTGCCAGCAGCCTCCATCCTAGCGGGAGGAATGAGCAGTTCTTC.

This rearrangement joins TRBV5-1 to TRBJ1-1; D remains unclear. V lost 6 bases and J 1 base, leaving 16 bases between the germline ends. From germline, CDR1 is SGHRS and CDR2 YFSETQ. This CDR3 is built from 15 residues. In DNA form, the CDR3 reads TGCGCCAGCATGATTCTAGGGCCAGGGAACACTGAAGCTTTCTTT. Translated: CASMILGPGNTEAFF.

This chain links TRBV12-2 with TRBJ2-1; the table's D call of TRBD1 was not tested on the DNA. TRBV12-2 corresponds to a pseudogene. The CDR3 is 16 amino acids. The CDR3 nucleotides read TGTGCAAGTCGCTTAGCGGGACAGGGGGCTTTATATGAGCAGTTCTTC. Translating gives CASRLAGQGALYEQFF.

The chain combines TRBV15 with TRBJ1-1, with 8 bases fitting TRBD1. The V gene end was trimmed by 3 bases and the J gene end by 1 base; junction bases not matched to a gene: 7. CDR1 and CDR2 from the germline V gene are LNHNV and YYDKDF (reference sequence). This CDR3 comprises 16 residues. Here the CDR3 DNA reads TGTGCCACCAGCAGGTCTGGTGGGACAGGGAACACTGAAGCTTTCTTT. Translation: CATSRSGGTGNTEAFF.

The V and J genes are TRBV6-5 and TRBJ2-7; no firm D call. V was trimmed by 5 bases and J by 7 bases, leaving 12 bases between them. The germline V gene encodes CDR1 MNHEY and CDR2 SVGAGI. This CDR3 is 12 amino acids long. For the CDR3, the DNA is TGTGCCAGCAGTGCACCTCTAAAAGAGCAGTACTTC. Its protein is CASSAPLKEQYF.

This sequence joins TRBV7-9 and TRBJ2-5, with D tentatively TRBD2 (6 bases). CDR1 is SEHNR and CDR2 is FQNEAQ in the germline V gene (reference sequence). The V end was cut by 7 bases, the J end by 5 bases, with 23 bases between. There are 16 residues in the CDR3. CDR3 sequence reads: CASTPPGTGVGETQYF. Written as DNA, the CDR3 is TGTGCCAGCACCCCCCCTGGGACGGGAGTCGGGGAGACCCAGTACTTC.

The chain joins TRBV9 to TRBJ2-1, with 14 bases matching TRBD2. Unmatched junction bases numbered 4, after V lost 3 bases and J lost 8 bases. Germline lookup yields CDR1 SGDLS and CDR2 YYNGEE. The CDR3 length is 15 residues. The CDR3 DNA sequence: TGTGCCAGCAGCGAGACTAGCGGGGGGGCGTATGAGCAGTTCTTC. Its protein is CASSETSGGAYEQFF.

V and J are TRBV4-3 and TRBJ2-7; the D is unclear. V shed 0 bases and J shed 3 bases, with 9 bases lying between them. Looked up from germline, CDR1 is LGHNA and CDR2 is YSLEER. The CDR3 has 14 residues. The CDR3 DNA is TGCGCCAGCAGCCAAGACAGATCCAGCTACGAGCAGTACTTC. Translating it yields CASSQDRSSYEQYF.

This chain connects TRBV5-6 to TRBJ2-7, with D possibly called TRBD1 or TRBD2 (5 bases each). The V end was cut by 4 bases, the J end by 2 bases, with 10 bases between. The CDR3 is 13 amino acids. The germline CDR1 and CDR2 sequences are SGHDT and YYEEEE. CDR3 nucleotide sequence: TGTGCCAGCAGCGTGGGACGGACCTACGAGCAGTACTTC. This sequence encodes CASSVGRTYEQYF. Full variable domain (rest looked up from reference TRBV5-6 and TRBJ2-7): DAGVTQSPTHLIKTRGQQVTLRCSPKSGHDTVSWYQQALGQGPQFIFQYYEEEERQRGNFPDRFSGHQFPNYSSELNVNALLLGDSALYLCASSVGRTYEQYFGPGTRLTVT.

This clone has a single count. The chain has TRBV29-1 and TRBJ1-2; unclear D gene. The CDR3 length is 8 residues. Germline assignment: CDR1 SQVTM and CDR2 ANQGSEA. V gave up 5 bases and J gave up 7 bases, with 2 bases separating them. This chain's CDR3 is CSVSGYTF. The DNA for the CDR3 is TGCAGCGTTAGTGGCTACACCTTC.

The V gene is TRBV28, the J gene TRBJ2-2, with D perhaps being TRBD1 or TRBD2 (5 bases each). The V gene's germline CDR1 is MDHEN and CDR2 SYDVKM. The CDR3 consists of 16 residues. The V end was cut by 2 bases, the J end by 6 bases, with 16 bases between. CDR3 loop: CASSLSREILSGELFF. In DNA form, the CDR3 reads TGTGCCAGCAGTTTAAGCAGGGAGATCTTGTCCGGGGAGCTGTTTTTT.

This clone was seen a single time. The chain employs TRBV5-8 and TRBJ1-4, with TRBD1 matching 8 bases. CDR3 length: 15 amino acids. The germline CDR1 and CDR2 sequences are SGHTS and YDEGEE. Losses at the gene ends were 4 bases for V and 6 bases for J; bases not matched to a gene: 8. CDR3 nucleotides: TGTGCCAGCAGCCCGGGACAGGTTGATGATGAAAAACTGTTTTTT. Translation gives CASSPGQVDDEKLFF.

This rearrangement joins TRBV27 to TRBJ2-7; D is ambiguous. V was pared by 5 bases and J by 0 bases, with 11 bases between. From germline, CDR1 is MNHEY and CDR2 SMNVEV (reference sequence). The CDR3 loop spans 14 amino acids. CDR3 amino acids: CASSPYGRSYEQYF. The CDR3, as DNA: TGTGCCAGCAGTCCCTATGGGCGCTCCTACGAGCAGTACTTC.

For the CDR3, the DNA is TGTGCCAGCAGCTTAGCGTTAAGCACCGAGCAGTACTTC. Protein: CASSLALSTEQYF. The V gene is TRBV7-9, the J gene TRBJ2-7, with no clear D. Trimming took off 0 bases at V and 6 bases at J, with 9 bases between the two ends. The CDR3 totals 13 residues. Germline assignment: CDR1 SEHNR and CDR2 FQNEAQ (reference sequence).

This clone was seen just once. This CDR3 is CASVLLGGSPTDTQYF. DNA of the CDR3: TGTGCCAGCGTCCTCCTGGGGGGGTCCCCCACAGATACGCAGTATTTT. The rearrangement links TRBV7-2 to TRBJ2-3; 7 bases are a match to TRBD2. CDR1 is SGHTA and CDR2 is FQGNSA in the germline V gene. The V and J ends lost 8 bases and 2 bases, in that order; junction bases with no gene match: 13. This CDR3 is built from 16 residues.

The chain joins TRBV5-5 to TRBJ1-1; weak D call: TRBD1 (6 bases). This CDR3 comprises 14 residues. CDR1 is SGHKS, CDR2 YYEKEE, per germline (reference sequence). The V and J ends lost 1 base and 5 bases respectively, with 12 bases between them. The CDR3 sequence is CASSLSRGRTEAFF. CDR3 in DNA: TGTGCCAGCAGCTTGAGCAGGGGCCGGACTGAAGCTTTCTTT.

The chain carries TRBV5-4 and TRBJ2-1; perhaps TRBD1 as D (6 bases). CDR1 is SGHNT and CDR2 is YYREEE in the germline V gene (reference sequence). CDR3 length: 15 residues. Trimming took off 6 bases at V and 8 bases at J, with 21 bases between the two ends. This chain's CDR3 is CASILQGSSLDEQFF. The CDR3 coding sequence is TGTGCCAGCATCCTACAGGGATCAAGTCTAGATGAGCAGTTCTTC.

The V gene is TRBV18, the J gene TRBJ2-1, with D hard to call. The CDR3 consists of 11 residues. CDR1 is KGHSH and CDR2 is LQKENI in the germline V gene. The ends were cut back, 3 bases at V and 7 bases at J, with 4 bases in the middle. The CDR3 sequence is CASSPGNEQFF. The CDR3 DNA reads TGTGCCAGCTCACCGGGGAATGAGCAGTTCTTC.

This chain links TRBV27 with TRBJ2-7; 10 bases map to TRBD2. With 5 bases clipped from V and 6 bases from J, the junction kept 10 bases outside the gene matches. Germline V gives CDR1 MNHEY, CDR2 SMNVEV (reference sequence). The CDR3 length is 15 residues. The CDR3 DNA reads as TGTGCCAGCAGTCGGACTAGCGGACCCCTAGCCGAGCAGTACTTC. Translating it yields CASSRTSGPLAEQYF.

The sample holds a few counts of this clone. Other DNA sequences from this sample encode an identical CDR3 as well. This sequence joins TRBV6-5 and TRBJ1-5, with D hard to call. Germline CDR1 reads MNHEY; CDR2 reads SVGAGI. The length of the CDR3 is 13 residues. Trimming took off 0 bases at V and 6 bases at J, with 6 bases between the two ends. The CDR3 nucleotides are TGTGCCAGCAGTTACTCTACGGGTCAGCCCCAGCATTTT. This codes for CASSYSTGQPQHF.

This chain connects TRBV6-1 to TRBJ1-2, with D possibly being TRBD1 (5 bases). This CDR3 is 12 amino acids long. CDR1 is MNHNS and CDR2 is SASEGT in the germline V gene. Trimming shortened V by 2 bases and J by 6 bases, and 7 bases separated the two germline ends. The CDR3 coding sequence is TGTGCCAGCAGTGAACAGGGAAATGGCTACACCTTC. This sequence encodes CASSEQGNGYTF.

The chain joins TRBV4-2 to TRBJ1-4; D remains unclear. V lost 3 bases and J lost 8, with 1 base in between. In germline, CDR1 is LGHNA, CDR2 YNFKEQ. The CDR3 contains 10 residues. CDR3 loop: CASSHEKLFF. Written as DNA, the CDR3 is TGTGCCAGCAGCCACGAAAAACTGTTTTTT.

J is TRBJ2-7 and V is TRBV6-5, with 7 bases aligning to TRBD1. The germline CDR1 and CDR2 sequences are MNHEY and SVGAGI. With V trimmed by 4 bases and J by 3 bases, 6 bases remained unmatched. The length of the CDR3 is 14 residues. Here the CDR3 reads CASSSGQALYEQYF. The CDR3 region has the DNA TGTGCCAGCAGTTCCGGACAGGCACTCTACGAGCAGTACTTC.

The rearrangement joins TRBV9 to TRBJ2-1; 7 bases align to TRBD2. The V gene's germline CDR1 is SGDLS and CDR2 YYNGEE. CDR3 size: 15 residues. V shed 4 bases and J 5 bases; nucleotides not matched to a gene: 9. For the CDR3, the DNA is TGTGCCAGCAGCTTCGTTAGCGGGTTGGACAATGAGCAGTTCTTC. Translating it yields CASSFVSGLDNEQFF.

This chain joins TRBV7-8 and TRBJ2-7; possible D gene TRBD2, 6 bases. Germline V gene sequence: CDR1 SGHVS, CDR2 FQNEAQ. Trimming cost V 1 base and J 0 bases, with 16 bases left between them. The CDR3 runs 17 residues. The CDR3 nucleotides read TGTGCCAGCAGCTTAGGCTTGTCGGGACTGAGCTCCTACGAGCAGTACTTC. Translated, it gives CASSLGLSGLSSYEQYF.

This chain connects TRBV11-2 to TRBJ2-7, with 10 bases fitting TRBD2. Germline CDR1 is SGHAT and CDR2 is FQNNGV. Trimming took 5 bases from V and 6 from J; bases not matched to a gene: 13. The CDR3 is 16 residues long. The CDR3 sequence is CASSAGTSVRFGEQYF. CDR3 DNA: TGTGCCAGCAGCGCAGGGACTAGCGTACGTTTCGGCGAGCAGTACTTC.

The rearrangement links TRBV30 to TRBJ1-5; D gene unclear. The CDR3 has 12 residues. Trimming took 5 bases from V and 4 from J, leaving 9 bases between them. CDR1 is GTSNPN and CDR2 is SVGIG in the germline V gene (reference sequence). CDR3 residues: CAWCDGNQPQHF. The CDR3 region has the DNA TGTGCCTGGTGTGACGGAAATCAGCCCCAGCATTTT. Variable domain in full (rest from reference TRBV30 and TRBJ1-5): SQTIHQWPATLVQPVGSPLSLECTVEGTSNPNLYWYRQAAGRGLQLLFYSVGIGQISSEVPQNLSASRPQDRQFILSSKKLLLSDSGFYLCAWCDGNQPQHFGDGTRLSIL.

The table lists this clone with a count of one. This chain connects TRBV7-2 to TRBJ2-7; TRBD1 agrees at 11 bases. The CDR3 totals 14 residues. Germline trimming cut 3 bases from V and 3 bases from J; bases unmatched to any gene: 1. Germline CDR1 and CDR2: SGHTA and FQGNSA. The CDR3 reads CASSFGTGGYEQYF. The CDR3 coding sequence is TGTGCCAGCAGCTTTGGGACAGGGGGCTACGAGCAGTACTTC.

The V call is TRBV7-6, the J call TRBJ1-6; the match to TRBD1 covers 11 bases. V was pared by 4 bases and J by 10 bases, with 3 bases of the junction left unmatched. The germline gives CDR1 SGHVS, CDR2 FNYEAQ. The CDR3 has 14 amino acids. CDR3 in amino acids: CASSSGQGESPLHF. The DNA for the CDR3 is TGTGCCAGCAGCTCGGGACAGGGGGAATCACCCCTCCACTTT.